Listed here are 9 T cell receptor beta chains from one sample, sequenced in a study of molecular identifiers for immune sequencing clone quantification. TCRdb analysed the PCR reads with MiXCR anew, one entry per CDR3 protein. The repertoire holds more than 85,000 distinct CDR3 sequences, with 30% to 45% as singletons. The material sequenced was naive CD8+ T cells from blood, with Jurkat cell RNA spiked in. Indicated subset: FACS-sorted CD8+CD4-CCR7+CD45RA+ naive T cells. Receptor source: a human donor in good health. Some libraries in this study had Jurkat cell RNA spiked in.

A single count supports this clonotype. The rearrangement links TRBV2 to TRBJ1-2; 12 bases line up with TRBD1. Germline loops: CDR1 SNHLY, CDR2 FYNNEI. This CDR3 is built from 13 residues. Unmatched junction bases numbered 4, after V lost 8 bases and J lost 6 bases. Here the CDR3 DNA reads TGTGCCAGCCCGGGACAGGGGGCCAATGGCTACACCTTC. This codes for CASPGQGANGYTF.

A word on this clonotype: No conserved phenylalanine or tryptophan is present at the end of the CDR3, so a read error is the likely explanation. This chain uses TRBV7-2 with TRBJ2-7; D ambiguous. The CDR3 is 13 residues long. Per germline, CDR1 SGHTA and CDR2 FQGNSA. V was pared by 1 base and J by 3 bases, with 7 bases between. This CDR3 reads CASSLGFGYEQYL. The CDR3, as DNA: TGTGCCAGCAGCTTAGGATTCGGCTACGAGCAGTACCTC.

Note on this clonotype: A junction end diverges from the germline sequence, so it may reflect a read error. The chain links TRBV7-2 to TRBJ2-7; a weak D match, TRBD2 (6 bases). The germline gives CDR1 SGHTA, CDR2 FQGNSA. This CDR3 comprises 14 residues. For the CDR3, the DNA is TGCGCCAGCGGCTTAGCCCCGGGAGCCTACGAGCAGTACTTC. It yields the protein CASGLAPGAYEQYF.

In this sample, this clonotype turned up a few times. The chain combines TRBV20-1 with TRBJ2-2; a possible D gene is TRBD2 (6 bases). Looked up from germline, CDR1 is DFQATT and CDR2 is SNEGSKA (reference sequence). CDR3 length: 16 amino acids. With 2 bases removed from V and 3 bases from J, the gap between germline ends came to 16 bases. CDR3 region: CSARPGFLADTGELFF. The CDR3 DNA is TGCAGTGCTAGACCCGGGTTTTTAGCGGACACCGGGGAGCTGTTTTTT.

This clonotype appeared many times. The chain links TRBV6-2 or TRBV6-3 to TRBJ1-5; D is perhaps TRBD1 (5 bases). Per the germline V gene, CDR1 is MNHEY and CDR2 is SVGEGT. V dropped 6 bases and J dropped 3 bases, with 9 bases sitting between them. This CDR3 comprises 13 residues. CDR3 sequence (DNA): TGTGCCAGCAGCGACAGATCCAATCAGCCCCAGCATTTT. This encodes CASSDRSNQPQHF.

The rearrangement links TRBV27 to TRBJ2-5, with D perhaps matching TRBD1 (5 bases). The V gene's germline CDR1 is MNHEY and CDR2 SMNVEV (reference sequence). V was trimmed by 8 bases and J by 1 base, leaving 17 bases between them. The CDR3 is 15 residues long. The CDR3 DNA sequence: TGTGCCAGCGGGCCCACTGACAGCCTCCAAGAGACCCAGTACTTC. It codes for CASGPTDSLQETQYF.

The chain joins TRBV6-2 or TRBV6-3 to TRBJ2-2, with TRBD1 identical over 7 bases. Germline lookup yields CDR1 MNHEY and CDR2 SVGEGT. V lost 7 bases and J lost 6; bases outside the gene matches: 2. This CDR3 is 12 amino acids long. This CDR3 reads CASTDRAGELFF. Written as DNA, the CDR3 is TGTGCCAGCACCGACAGGGCCGGGGAGCTGTTTTTT.

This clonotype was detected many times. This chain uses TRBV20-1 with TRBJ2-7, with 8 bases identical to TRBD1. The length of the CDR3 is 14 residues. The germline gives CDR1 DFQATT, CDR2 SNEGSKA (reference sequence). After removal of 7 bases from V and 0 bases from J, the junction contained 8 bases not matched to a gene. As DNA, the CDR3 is TGCAGTGTTCGGACCGGGACAGGCTCCTACGAGCAGTACTTC. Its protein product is CSVRTGTGSYEQYF.

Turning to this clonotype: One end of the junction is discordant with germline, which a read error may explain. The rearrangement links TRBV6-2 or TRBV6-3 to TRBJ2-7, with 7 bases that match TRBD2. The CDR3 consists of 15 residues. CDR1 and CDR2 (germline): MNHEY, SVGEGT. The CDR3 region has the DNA TGTGCCAGCAGTTACTCGATGGCGGGAGAGGGCGAGCAGCACTTC. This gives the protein CASSYSMAGEGEQHF.